The clone carrying this T cell receptor beta chain was seen more than once but under ten times. No antigen is known for it. Cells sorted by CD45RO/CCR7/CD25/CD127/CD95/CD27 comprised CD4+ naive, central memory, regulatory and stem cell-like memory cells. The data originate from a study of beta chain features in type 1 diabetes. Study-wide results and limits: High-TCR-expressing cells could be over-represented by cDNA sequencing. In every one of the four CD4+ subsets, TCRB CDR3s were moderately but significantly shorter in Type 1 diabetes patients.

Expressed TCRB transcripts were sequenced after all isolated RNA was converted to cDNA. Some clones are missing from TCRdb's copy, which holds only in-frame ones; the method was immunoSEQ multiplex PCR. The table lists nearly 250,000 clones, roughly two thirds of them singletons. CDR1 is GTSNPN and CDR2 is SVGIG in the germline V gene (reference sequence). Between the trimmed V and J ends, which lost 0 bases and 4 bases, there was a span of 10 bases. The CDR3 loop spans 14 amino acids. V and J are TRBV30 and TRBJ2-1; D possibly corresponds to TRBD2 (5 bases). The source is a man aged 25 to 40 in good health. Source material: naive CD4+ T cells from blood. CDR3 protein: CAWSVWTPYNEQFF. The CDR3 DNA reads as TGTGCCTGGAGTGTATGGACTCCGTACAATGAGCAGTTCTTC.